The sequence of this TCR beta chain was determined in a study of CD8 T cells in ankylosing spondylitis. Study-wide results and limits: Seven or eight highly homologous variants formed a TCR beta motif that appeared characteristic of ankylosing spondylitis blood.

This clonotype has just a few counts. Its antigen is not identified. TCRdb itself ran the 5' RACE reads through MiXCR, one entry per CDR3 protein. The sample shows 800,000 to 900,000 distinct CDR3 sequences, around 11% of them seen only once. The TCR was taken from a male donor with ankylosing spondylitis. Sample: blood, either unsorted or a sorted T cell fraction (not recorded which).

The CDR3 spells CASSKIAGGPSDTQYF. As DNA, the CDR3 is TGTGCCAGCAGCAAAATAGCGGGGGGGCCTTCAGATACGCAGTATTTT. This sequence joins TRBV7-9 and TRBJ2-3; the match to TRBD2 covers 11 bases. CDR3 length: 16 residues. Germline assignment: CDR1 SEHNR and CDR2 FQNEAQ (reference sequence). V shed 5 bases and J 4 bases; nucleotides not matched to a gene: 8.